The clone carrying this T cell receptor beta chain was found a few times. TCRdb reprocessed the 5' RACE reads with MiXCR, giving one entry per CDR3 protein. Of around 570,000 distinct CDR3 sequences listed, 9% to 10% are singletons. This specimen comes from a study of identical twins. The sample also formed part of further work on yellow fever vaccine responses in identical twins.

The sample taken for sequencing was PBMCs. This clonotype was obtained from a woman aged 18-29 years in good health.

The CDR3 reads CAWSGGQGAKNIQYF. The CDR3 DNA reads TGTGCCTGGAGTGGGGGACAGGGAGCCAAAAACATTCAGTACTTC. The V gene is TRBV30, the J gene TRBJ2-4; TRBD1 matches at 9 bases. The V and J ends lost 1 base and 0 bases, in that order; junction bases with no gene match: 1. Germline CDR1 and CDR2: GTSNPN and SVGIG (reference sequence). The CDR3 spans 15 residues.